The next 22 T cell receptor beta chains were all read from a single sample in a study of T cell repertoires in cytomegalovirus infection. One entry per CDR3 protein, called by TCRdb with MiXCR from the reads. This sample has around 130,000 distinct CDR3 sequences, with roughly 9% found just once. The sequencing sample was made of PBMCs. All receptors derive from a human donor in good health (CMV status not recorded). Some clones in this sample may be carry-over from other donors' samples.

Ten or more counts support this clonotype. CDR3 nucleotide sequence: TGTGCCAGCAGTCCAAGAGACACAGGGGGCGTCTATGGCTACACCTTC. As protein: CASSPRDTGGVYGYTF. The V call is TRBV2, the J call TRBJ1-2; 9 nucleotides match TRBD1. V lost 5 bases, J lost 4 bases, and 11 bases stayed unmatched. Looked up from germline, CDR1 is SNHLY and CDR2 is FYNNEI. The CDR3 extends over 16 amino acids. Drawing the rest from reference TRBV2 and TRBJ1-2, the complete variable domain is EPEVTQTPSHQVTQMGQEVILRCVPISNHLYFYWYRQILGQKVEFLVSFYNNEISEKSEIFDDQFSVERPDGSNFTLKIRSTKLEDSAMYFCASSPRDTGGVYGYTFGSGTRLTVV.

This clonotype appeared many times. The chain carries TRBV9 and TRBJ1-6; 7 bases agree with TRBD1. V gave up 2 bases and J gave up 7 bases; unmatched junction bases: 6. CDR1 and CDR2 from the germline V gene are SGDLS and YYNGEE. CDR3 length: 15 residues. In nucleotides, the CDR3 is TGTGCCAGCAGCGTCACAGGGGATTGGAATTCACCCCTCCACTTT. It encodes CASSVTGDWNSPLHF.

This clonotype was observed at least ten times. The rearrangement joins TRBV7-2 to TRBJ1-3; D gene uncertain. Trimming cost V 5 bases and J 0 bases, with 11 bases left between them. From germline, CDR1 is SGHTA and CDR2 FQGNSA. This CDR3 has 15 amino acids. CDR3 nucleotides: TGTGCCAGCAGCCCCGGGCCGAGCTCTGGAAACACCATATATTTT. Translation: CASSPGPSSGNTIYF.

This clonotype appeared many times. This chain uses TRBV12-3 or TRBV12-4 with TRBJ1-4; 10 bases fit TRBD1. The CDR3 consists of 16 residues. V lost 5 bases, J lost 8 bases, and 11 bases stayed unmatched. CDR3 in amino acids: CASSTGTGEDGEKLFF. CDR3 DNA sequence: TGTGCCAGCAGTACCGGGACAGGGGAAGACGGAGAAAAACTGTTTTTT.

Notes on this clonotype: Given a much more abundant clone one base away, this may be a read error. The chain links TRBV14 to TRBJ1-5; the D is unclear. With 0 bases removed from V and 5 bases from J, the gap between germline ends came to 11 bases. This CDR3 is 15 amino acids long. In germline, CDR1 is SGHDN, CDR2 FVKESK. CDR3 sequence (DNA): TGTGCCAGCAGCCAAGATGGCGGTCTCGATCAGCCCCAGCATTTT. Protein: CASSQDGGLDQPQHF. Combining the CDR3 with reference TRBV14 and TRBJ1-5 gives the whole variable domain EAGVTQFPSHSVIEKGQTVTLRCDPISGHDNLYWYRRVMGKEIKFLLHFVKESKQDESGMPNNRFLAERTGGTYSTLKVQPAELEDSGVYFCASSQDGGLDQPQHFGDGTRLSIL.

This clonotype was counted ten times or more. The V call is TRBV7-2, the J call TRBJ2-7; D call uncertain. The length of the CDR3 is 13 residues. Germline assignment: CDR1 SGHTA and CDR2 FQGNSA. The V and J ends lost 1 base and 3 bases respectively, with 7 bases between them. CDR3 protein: CASSLGASYEQYF. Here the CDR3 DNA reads TGTGCCAGCAGCTTAGGGGCCAGCTACGAGCAGTACTTC.

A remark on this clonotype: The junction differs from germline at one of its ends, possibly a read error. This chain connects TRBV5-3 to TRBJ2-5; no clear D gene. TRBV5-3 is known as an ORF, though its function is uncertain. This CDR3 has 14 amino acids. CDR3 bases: TGTGCCAGCAGCTTGACCGCTTCGGGAGAGACCCAGTACTTC. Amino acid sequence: CASSLTASGETQYF.

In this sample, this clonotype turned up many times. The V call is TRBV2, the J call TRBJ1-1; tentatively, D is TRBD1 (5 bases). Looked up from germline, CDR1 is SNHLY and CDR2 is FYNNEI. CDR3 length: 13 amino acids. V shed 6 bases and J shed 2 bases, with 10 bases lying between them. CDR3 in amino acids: CASRKDINTEAFF. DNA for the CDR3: TGTGCCAGCAGGAAGGACATAAACACTGAAGCTTTCTTT. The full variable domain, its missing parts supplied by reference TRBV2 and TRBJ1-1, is EPEVTQTPSHQVTQMGQEVILRCVPISNHLYFYWYRQILGQKVEFLVSFYNNEISEKSEIFDDQFSVERPDGSNFTLKIRSTKLEDSAMYFCASRKDINTEAFFGQGTRLTVV.

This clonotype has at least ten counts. The CDR3: CASSYSLGQVDTEAFF. CDR3 in DNA: TGTGCCAGCAGTTACTCGCTGGGACAGGTCGACACTGAAGCTTTCTTT. V usage is TRBV6-5 and J usage is TRBJ1-1; TRBD1 aligns across 8 bases. The germline gives CDR1 MNHEY, CDR2 SVGAGI. The V and J ends lost 0 bases and 3 bases, in that order; junction bases with no gene match: 6. The CDR3 contains 16 residues.

This CDR3 reads CASSPDPRGNTEAFF. CDR3 coding DNA: TGTGCCAGCTCACCGGATCCCAGGGGGAACACTGAAGCTTTCTTT. The chain links TRBV18 to TRBJ1-1; a possible D gene is TRBD1 (6 bases). CDR1 and CDR2 from the germline V gene are KGHSH and LQKENI. Trimming shortened V by 3 bases and J by 1 base, and 12 bases separated the two germline ends. The CDR3 runs 15 residues. Together with reference TRBV18 and TRBJ1-1, the CDR3 gives the full variable domain: NAGVMQNPRHLVRRRGQEARLRCSPMKGHSHVYWYRQLPEEGLKFMVYLQKENIIDESGMPKERFSAEFPKEGPSILRIQQVVRGDSAAYFCASSPDPRGNTEAFFGQGTRLTVV.

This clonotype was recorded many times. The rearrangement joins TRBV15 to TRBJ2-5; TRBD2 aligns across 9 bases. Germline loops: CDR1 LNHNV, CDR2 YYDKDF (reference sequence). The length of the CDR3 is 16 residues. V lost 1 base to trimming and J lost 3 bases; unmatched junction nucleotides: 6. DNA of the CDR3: TGTGCCACCAGCAGAGGTGATAGCGGGGGAGAAGAGACCCAGTACTTC. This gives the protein CATSRGDSGGEETQYF. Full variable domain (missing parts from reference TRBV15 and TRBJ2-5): DAMVIQNPRYQVTQFGKPVTLSCSQTLNHNVMYWYQQKSSQAPKLLFHYYDKDFNNEADTPDNFQSRRPNTSFCFLDIRSPGLGDTAMYLCATSRGDSGGEETQYFGPGTRLLVL.

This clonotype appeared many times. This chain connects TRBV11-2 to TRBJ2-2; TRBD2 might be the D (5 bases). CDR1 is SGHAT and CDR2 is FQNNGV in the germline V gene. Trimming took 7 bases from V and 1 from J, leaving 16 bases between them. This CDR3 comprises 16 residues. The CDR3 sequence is CASTLRTGVNTGELFF. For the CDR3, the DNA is TGTGCCAGCACCCTACGGACCGGGGTGAACACCGGGGAGCTGTTTTTT.

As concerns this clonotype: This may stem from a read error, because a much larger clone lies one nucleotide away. In DNA form, the CDR3 reads TGTGCCAGCAGTCACACCGTGGGGACTGAAGCTTCCTTT. Protein sequence: CASSHTVGTEASF. This rearrangement joins TRBV12-3 or TRBV12-4 to TRBJ1-1, with D perhaps matching TRBD1 (5 bases). The CDR3 contains 13 residues.

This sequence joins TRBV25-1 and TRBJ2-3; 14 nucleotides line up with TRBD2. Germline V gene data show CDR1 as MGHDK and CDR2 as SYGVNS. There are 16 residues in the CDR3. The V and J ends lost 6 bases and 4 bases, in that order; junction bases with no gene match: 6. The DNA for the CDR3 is TGTGCCAGCAGCGCTCGACTAGCGGGGGGGGCAGATACGCAGTATTTT. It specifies CASSARLAGGADTQYF.

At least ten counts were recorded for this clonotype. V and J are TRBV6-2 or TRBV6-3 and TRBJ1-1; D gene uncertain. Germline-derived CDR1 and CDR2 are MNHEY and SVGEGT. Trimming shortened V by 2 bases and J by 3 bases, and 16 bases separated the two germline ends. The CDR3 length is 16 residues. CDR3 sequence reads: CASSYSPARGDTEAFF. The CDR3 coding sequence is TGTGCCAGCAGTTACAGTCCGGCAAGAGGTGACACTGAAGCTTTCTTT.

CDR3 DNA sequence: TGCAGCGTTGAAGAGGCACAACCGGCCAATGAGCAGTTCTTC. It specifies CSVEEAQPANEQFF. The gene calls are TRBV29-1 and TRBJ2-1; D unresolved. Germline CDR1 and CDR2: SQVTM and ANQGSEA. Trimming shortened V by 0 bases and J by 6 bases, and 12 bases separated the two germline ends. This CDR3 has 14 residues.

The CDR3 reads CASSPGEGAPRNTEAFF. The CDR3 DNA reads TGTGCCAGCAGCCCGGGCGAGGGGGCACCGAGGAACACTGAAGCTTTCTTT. The V call is TRBV5-4, the J call TRBJ1-1; 7 bases match TRBD1. In germline, CDR1 is SGHNT, CDR2 YYREEE (reference sequence). With 4 bases clipped from V and 1 base from J, the junction kept 13 bases outside the gene matches. The CDR3 runs to 17 residues.

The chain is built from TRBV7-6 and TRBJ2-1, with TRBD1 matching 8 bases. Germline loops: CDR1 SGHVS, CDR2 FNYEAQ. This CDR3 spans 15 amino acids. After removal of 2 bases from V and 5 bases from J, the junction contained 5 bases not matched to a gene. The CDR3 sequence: CASSLRQGADNEQFF. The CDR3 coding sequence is TGTGCCAGCAGCTTAAGGCAGGGGGCAGACAATGAGCAGTTCTTC.

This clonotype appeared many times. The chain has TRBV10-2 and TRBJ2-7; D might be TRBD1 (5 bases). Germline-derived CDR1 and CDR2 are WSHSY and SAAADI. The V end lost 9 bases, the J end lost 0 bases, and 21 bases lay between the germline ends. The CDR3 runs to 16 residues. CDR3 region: CARKQEIKRSSYEQYF. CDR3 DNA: TGCGCCAGGAAACAGGAGATTAAAAGGAGCTCCTACGAGCAGTACTTC.

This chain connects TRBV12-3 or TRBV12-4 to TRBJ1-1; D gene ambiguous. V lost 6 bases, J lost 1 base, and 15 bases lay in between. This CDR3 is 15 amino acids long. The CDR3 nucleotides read TGTGCCAGCAGGGGCCGACGCTGGGGGAACACTGAAGCTTTCTTT. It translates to CASRGRRWGNTEAFF.

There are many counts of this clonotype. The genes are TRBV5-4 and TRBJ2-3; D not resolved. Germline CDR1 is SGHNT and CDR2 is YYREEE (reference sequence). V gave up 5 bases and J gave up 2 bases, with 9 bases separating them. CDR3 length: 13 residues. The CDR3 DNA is TGTGCCAGCAGGGGAAGAGACACAGATACGCAGTATTTT. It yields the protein CASRGRDTDTQYF.

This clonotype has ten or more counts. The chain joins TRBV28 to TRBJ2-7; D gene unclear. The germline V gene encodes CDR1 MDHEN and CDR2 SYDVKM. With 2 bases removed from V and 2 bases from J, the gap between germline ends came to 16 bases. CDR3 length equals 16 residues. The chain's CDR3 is CASSLTAIYSTYEQYF. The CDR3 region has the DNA TGTGCCAGCAGTTTAACGGCAATTTATTCCACCTACGAGCAGTACTTC.